This note documents a single T cell receptor (beta chain) sequence. The antigen it binds to is not known. No base-level quality is on record; no much larger clone is a single base apart. The TCR beta CDR3 regions were amplified from the RNA transcripts. The TCR CDR3 was subjected to a first round of RT-PCR using the HTBI primer set and the Qiagen OneStep RT-PCR kit. The libraries were constructed in a second round of multiplex PCR and then size-selected and purified. Libraries were sequenced paired-end with 100 bp reads on an Illumina HiSeq2000. The original methods were these. Raw data were processed with SOAPnuke, discarding reads with adapters, uncalled bases, mean Phred below 15, or no exact constant-primer or identifier match. High-quality paired reads were merged with COPE v1.2.5, and unique nucleotide sequences were defined as clonotypes. MiTCR v1.1 was used to align the clonotypes against IMGT TRBV, TRBD and TRBJ reference segments. Only V-J combinations with frequency above 0.0001, covering about 99% of repertoires, were analysed. The TCS score was defined as F50 (clonal expansion) divided by E x V (chaos), with BLOSUM62-based TCRdist calculated between CDR3 peptides within each V-J. Welch's t-statistics and random forest reduced some 510 V-J features to roughly 13, which were used in a naive Bayes classifier (R e1071). The Morisita-Horn index was used to measure how similar the thyroid and blood repertoires were. The public sequencing data were trimmed at Q25 with fastp and processed into clonotypes with MiXCR by TCRdb, which kept only in-frame beta chains. Entries that share a CDR3 protein sequence are merged under the most common genes and DNA. The V and J calls, along with clone size, are taken from TCRdb and not from the paper's own processing. Here the sample has 600,000 to 700,000 distinct CDR3 sequences; just under 45% occur a single time. The ten largest clones capture roughly 7.2% of the sample.

This entry belongs to a study of T cells in Graves' hyperthyroidism and ophthalmopathy (dated by TCRdb to 2018 to 2020). For the study in its entirety: To identify distinguishing TCR V-J signatures, a discovery cohort of some 99 patients was used, comprising 40 to 45 with Graves' ophthalmopathy and around 57 with stable Graves' hyperthyroidism. Whether ophthalmopathy could be predicted prospectively was tested in an independent validation cohort made up of under 20 hyperthyroidism patients plus 17 patients who later progressed to ophthalmopathy. The paper reports TCR Vbeta CDR3 sequencing of approximately 140 peripheral blood samples: over 40 ophthalmopathy, roughly 74 hyperthyroidism and around 17 progressor patients. Once sampling was done, hyperthyroidism patients were given methimazole at a starting dose of 30 mg daily, whereas ophthalmopathy patients were given high-dose intravenous methylprednisolone. Thyroid tissue and blood T-cell repertoires from more than five Graves' hyperthyroidism patients were also compared in the study. The roughly 91 discovery patients were randomly divided into training and test sets at a 7:3 ratio. The research as a whole found: Most expanded thyroid clonotypes (frequency above 0.001) were also detected in blood, suggesting blood repertoires may reflect thyroid immune responses. A model built on a 13 V-J signature distinguished ophthalmopathy from stable hyperthyroidism, reaching roughly 88% sensitivity and 81.08% specificity in cross-validation and 80%/75% in testing. In validation, the model predicted progression to ophthalmopathy a median of 6.5 months before onset, with approximately 71% sensitivity and more than 72% specificity. Sample size was not statistically predetermined, and investigators were not blinded to group allocation.

Exclusion was applied to patients with uncontrolled infections, other autoimmune diseases, pregnancy or lactation. Diagnoses were established on the basis of clinical symptoms, serum thyroxine and TRAb, thyroid ultrasound, and orbital computed tomography. Total RNA was extracted with Trizol reagent, and quality was checked on an Agilent 2100 Bioanalyzer. The CDR1 and CDR2 encoded by the germline V gene (reference sequence) are LNHNV and YYDKDF. The germline V end is reduced by 4 bases and the J end by 12 bases; junction bases left unmatched: 16. The CDR3 runs 17 amino acids, cysteine and phenylalanine included. Only the CDR3 part of the read is kept: 51 bases, read in frame from the first base.

The chain links TRBV15 with TRBJ1-4; a stretch of 11 junction bases matches TRBD1. Sequencing input: peripheral blood or thyroid tissue (not recorded which). The receptor's source is an adult man with Graves' disease, either hyperthyroidism or ophthalmopathy (not recorded which). The DNA is as follows: TGTGCCACCAGCATCCCATGGACAGGGGGCGGAATTGGTGAACTGTTTTTT. It encodes CATSIPWTGGGIGELFF.